Below, 3 T cell receptor beta chains from the same sample are listed, as sequenced in a study of cytomegalovirus exposure and HLA in healthy donors (dated by TCRdb to between 2016 and 2019). Libraries were built with the immunoSEQ multiplex PCR assay. For the multiplex PCR, a mixture combining 60 forward primers for TCR Vbeta segments and 13 reverse primers for TCR Jbeta segments was used. TCRdb re-hosts the immuneACCESS table, in-frame sequences only. Its copies lack some clones; in the studies checked, an unresolved V gene accounts for under half of them, and the cause for the rest is not known. This sample gives more than 130,000 clones in total; about four fifths of them show up just once. The top ten clonotypes cover less than 3.5% of the sample. Sequencing input: PBMCs. The source is a male donor in good health and CMV-seronegative.

V usage is TRBV2 and J usage is TRBJ2-7; 10 nucleotides line up with TRBD2. The CDR3 has 16 amino acids. Looked up from germline, CDR1 is SNHLY and CDR2 is FYNNEI. V was pared by 6 bases and J by 3 bases, with 11 bases of the junction left unmatched. CDR3 nucleotide sequence: TGTGCCAGCAGGGTTATTGGCCTAGCGGGAGACTACGAGCAGTACTTC. Translated: CASRVIGLAGDYEQYF.

The rearrangement joins TRBV10-3 to TRBJ1-1; 9 bases line up with TRBD1. CDR1 is ENHRY and CDR2 is SYGVKD in the germline V gene. This CDR3 has 17 residues. V lost 2 bases to trimming and J lost 1 base; unmatched junction nucleotides: 8. The CDR3 region is CAISERGPGQGNTEAFF. In DNA, the CDR3 is TGTGCCATCAGTGAGAGAGGGCCGGGACAGGGGAACACTGAAGCTTTCTTT.

The chain uses TRBV4-1 and TRBJ1-2; TRBD1 matches at 8 bases. Per the germline V gene, CDR1 is MGHRA and CDR2 is YSYEKL. The CDR3 has 14 amino acids. Trimming removed 3 bases from V and 4 bases from J; junction bases left unmatched: 4. CDR3 residues: CASSQADRGYGYTF. The DNA of the CDR3 is TGCGCCAGCAGCCAGGCTGACAGGGGCTATGGCTACACCTTC.